The next 14 T cell receptor beta chains were all read from a single sample in a study of blood T cells in healthy people across ages. It was with a sample-barcoded 5' primer and a J-beta primer mix that a second PCR of roughly 6 to 12 cycles was run. TCRdb called the 5' RACE reads again in MiXCR, with one record for every CDR3 protein. The sample has approximately 1,700,000 distinct CDR3 sequences, approximately 39% seen once. The sample was blood. The receptor source for this set is a human donor in good health.

V usage is TRBV20-1 and J usage is TRBJ1-6, with D possibly TRBD1 on 5 matching bases. CDR1 is DFQATT, CDR2 SNEGSKA, per germline (reference sequence). V was cut by 3 bases and J by 10 bases, with 22 bases left in between. The CDR3 runs to 16 residues. CDR3 sequence (DNA): TGCAGTGCTAGCCCCACGACCGGGACTGCAGTCTCACCCCTCCACTTT. Translation gives CSASPTTGTAVSPLHF.

This clonotype appeared a few times. The chain employs TRBV20-1 and TRBJ1-1, with D possibly being TRBD1 (5 bases). The V gene lost 0 bases and the J gene lost 4 bases, with 9 bases spanning the gap. Germline CDR1 DFQATT, CDR2 SNEGSKA (reference sequence). The CDR3 sequence is 13 residues long. For the CDR3, the DNA is TGCAGTGCTAGAGATTCAGGGACCACTGAAGCTTTCTTT. Protein: CSARDSGTTEAFF.

V is TRBV4-3 and J is TRBJ1-1; unclear D gene. Germline V gives CDR1 LGHNA, CDR2 YSLEER. Trimming removed 0 bases at V and 4 bases at J, with 12 bases between. The CDR3 covers 15 residues. CDR3 sequence (DNA): TGCGCCAGCAGCCAAGATCCGACTCTGAGCACTGAAGCTTTCTTT. Protein: CASSQDPTLSTEAFF.

The chain carries TRBV29-1 and TRBJ2-1, with 14 bases aligning to TRBD2. Per germline, CDR1 SQVTM and CDR2 ANQGSEA. The trim removed 3 bases at V and 0 bases at J, leaving 1 base unmatched. CDR3 length: 16 residues. This CDR3 is CSVEGLAGVSYNEQFF. Here the CDR3 DNA reads TGCAGCGTTGAGGGACTAGCGGGGGTCTCCTACAATGAGCAGTTCTTC.

V usage is TRBV4-2 and J usage is TRBJ2-5; 10 bases fit TRBD2. V lost 2 bases, J lost 2 bases, and 11 bases stayed unmatched. CDR1 is LGHNA, CDR2 YNFKEQ, per germline. This CDR3 is 18 amino acids long. The CDR3 DNA follows: TGTGCCAGCAGCCAAAGCCCAGCGGGGGGGTGGGGGCAAGAGACCCAGTACTTC. Translating it yields CASSQSPAGGWGQETQYF.

This clonotype was picked up a small number of times. This chain connects TRBV20-1 to TRBJ2-1; D is possibly TRBD2 (6 bases). Germline CDR1 is DFQATT and CDR2 is SNEGSKA (reference sequence). The CDR3 consists of 14 residues. V was pared by 0 bases and J by 9 bases, with 15 bases between. CDR3 in DNA: TGCAGTGCTAGAGATAGGCGGGGTGGGGGTGAGCAGTTCTTC. Residues: CSARDRRGGGEQFF.

This clonotype was counted many times. The chain uses TRBV4-2 and TRBJ2-6; TRBD2 matches 12 bases. Trimming at V came to 1 base and at J to 3 bases, leaving 7 bases not matched to a gene. Germline loops: CDR1 LGHNA, CDR2 YNFKEQ. This CDR3 is 19 amino acids long. The CDR3 DNA sequence: TGTGCCAGCAGCCAAGTGACTAGCGGGGGACTGAGTGGGGCCAACGTCCTGACTTTC. Its protein is CASSQVTSGGLSGANVLTF.

V gene TRBV7-3 combines with J gene TRBJ2-1, with TRBD2 as a possible D gene (7 bases). V lost 6 bases and J lost 1, with 13 bases in between. The germline V gene has CDR1 SGHTA and CDR2 FQGTGA. The CDR3 runs 15 residues. CDR3 nucleotide sequence: TGTGCCAGCAGTTCGGGGGGCCAGTCCTACAATGAGCAGTTCTTC. Translating gives CASSSGGQSYNEQFF.

The chain combines TRBV7-2 with TRBJ1-1, with a tentative D call TRBD1 (5 bases). V was trimmed by 11 bases and J by 1 base, leaving 20 bases between them. Looked up from germline, CDR1 is SGHTA and CDR2 is FQGNSA. The CDR3 is 15 amino acids. CDR3 nucleotide sequence: TGTGCCGGCAAATTACACCGCGGGGGGAACACTGAAGCTTTCTTT. It is translated as CAGKLHRGGNTEAFF.

In this sample, this clonotype turned up a few times. The chain has TRBV12-3 or TRBV12-4 and TRBJ1-1; 8 bases fit TRBD1. This CDR3 is 15 amino acids long. The trim removed 5 bases at V and 1 base at J, leaving 6 bases unmatched. CDR3 in amino acids: CASSPRGLKNTEAFF. CDR3 nucleotide sequence: TGTGCCAGCAGTCCCAGGGGGCTGAAGAACACTGAAGCTTTCTTT.

V gene TRBV5-4 combines with J gene TRBJ2-3, with TRBD1 identical over 9 bases. The ends lost 3 bases at V and 4 bases at J; junction bases unmatched: 9. CDR3 size: 16 residues. CDR1 is SGHNT and CDR2 is YYREEE in the germline V gene (reference sequence). DNA of the CDR3: TGTGCCAGCAGCTCATACAGGGGGCTAGGTTCAGATACGCAGTATTTT. This codes for CASSSYRGLGSDTQYF.

The J gene is TRBJ2-5, the V gene TRBV7-2; 10 bases align to TRBD2. From germline, CDR1 is SGHTA and CDR2 FQGNSA. This CDR3 has 17 amino acids. V lost 2 bases to trimming and J lost 2 bases; unmatched junction nucleotides: 8. The CDR3 reads CASSLKRGSGGQETQYF. CDR3 DNA: TGTGCCAGCAGCTTAAAACGGGGTAGCGGGGGGCAAGAGACCCAGTACTTC.

This clonotype was counted between two and nine times. V is TRBV20-1 and J is TRBJ2-7; D is perhaps TRBD1 or TRBD2 (6 bases each). CDR3 size: 14 residues. Germline V gene data show CDR1 as DFQATT and CDR2 as SNEGSKA (reference sequence). V lost 0 bases and J 2 bases, leaving 11 bases between the germline ends. The CDR3 reads CSARDYGGPYEQYF. CDR3 bases: TGCAGTGCTAGAGATTACGGGGGCCCCTACGAGCAGTACTTC.

This clonotype was counted between two and nine times. This chain links TRBV6-2 or TRBV6-3 with TRBJ2-1; D is unresolved. V lost 7 bases, J lost 5 bases, and 27 bases lay in between. Germline CDR1 reads MNHEY; CDR2 reads SVGEGT. This CDR3 is built from 18 residues. The chain's CDR3 is CASKRAPPGLYYDNEQFF. CDR3 in DNA: TGTGCCAGCAAAAGGGCCCCGCCGGGTCTCTATTACGACAATGAGCAGTTCTTC.